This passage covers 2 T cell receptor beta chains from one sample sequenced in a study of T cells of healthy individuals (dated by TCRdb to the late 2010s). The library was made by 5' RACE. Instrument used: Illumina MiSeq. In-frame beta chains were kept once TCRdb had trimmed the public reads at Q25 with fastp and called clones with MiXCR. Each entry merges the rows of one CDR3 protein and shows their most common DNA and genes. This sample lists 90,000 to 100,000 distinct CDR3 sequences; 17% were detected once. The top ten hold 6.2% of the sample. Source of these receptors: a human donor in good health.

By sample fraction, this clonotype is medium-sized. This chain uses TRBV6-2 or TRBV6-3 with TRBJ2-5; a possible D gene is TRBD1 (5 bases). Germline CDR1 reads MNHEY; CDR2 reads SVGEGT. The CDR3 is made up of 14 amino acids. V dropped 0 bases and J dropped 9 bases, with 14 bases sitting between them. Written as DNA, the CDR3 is TGTGCCAGCAGTTACTCCACTGAAGGGGAATCCCAGTACTTC. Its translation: CASSYSTEGESQYF.

CDR3 loop: CASSSPARDPKETQYF. The CDR3 bases are TGTGCCAGCAGTTCTCCAGCCCGAGATCCTAAAGAGACCCAGTACTTC. The gene calls are TRBV27 and TRBJ2-5, with D hard to call. CDR3 length: 16 residues. Germline CDR1 reads MNHEY; CDR2 reads SMNVEV (reference sequence). V was pared by 4 bases and J by 3 bases, with 18 bases between.